Included here is one T cell receptor (beta chain) sequence, with context. These data originate in a study of CD8 T cells in Susac syndrome. With random hexamers, 0.5 to 1 ug RNA was reverse transcribed. Amplification of TCR beta CDR3 was carried out by immunoSEQ multiplex PCR, which covered 54 Vbeta and 13 Jbeta segments. TCRdb reanalysed the immunoSEQ multiplex PCR reads using MiXCR and keeps one entry per CDR3 protein. The table has approximately 110,000 distinct CDR3 sequences, more than 80% seen once. Sequenced sample: CD8+ T cells from PBMCs. The receptor was derived from a human donor with multiple sclerosis.

CDR3 in amino acids: CASSPQSDTQYF. The DNA for the CDR3 is TGTGCCAGCAGTCCCCAGTCAGATACGCAGTATTTT. V and J are TRBV6-5 and TRBJ2-3, with D unclear. V lost 5 bases to trimming and J lost 4 bases, with 7 bases between them. The CDR3 runs to 12 residues. From germline, CDR1 is MNHEY and CDR2 SVGAGI.